The 26 T cell receptor beta chains presented below share a single source sample, sequenced in a study of blood T cell repertoires in COVID-19. The assay was immunoSEQ multiplex PCR, and TCRdb's table has in-frame clones only and misses some. This table holds around 26,000 clones, under 90% found once. The sequencing input was peripheral blood. These receptors all come from a human donor in a cohort sampled during active COVID-19.

The gene calls are TRBV29-1 and TRBJ2-6; D may be TRBD2 (7 bases). Trimming cost V 3 bases and J 2 bases, with 8 bases left between them. The CDR3 has 14 residues. Germline V gene lookup returns CDR1 SQVTM and CDR2 ANQGSEA. CDR3 coding DNA: TGCAGCGTTGACGGGGGGCCTGGGGCCAACGTCCTGACTTTC. This sequence encodes CSVDGGPGANVLTF.

The rearrangement joins TRBV7-2 to TRBJ1-2; D gene unclear. CDR3 length: 13 residues. Trimming cost V 2 bases and J 5 bases, with 9 bases left between them. CDR1 and CDR2 from the germline V gene are SGHTA and FQGNSA. The CDR3 is CASSLNPGYGYTF. CDR3 in DNA: TGTGCCAGCAGCTTAAACCCGGGGTATGGCTACACCTTC.

The chain joins TRBV4-2 to TRBJ2-7; TRBD2 matches 7 bases. The ends lost 2 bases at V and 2 bases at J; junction bases unmatched: 15. This CDR3 contains 18 residues. Germline CDR1 is LGHNA and CDR2 is YNFKEQ. CDR3 in amino acids: CASSQHPEASGEAYEQYF. For the CDR3, the DNA is TGTGCCAGCAGCCAACACCCGGAGGCTAGCGGCGAGGCCTACGAGCAGTACTTC.

The chain couples TRBV28 to TRBJ2-7; possible D gene TRBD2, 5 bases. CDR3 length: 11 residues. V shed 3 bases and J shed 12 bases, with 12 bases lying between them. Germline V gene data show CDR1 as MDHEN and CDR2 as SYDVKM. CDR3 sequence (DNA): TGTGCCAGCAGTTTGGAGGCATGGTGGTACTTC. It yields the protein CASSLEAWWYF.

The gene calls are TRBV2 and TRBJ2-5, with D possibly matching TRBD1 (6 bases). The CDR3 is 14 amino acids. CDR1 and CDR2 from the germline V gene are SNHLY and FYNNEI. The V end was cut by 5 bases, the J end by 4 bases, with 14 bases between. DNA for the CDR3: TGTGCCAGCAGTAGGACAGTGGTGGCAGAGACCCAGTACTTC. Residues: CASSRTVVAETQYF.

The J gene is TRBJ2-1, the V gene TRBV12-5; 9 nucleotides line up with TRBD1. The junction had 7 bases not matched to a gene; V was cut back by 1 base and J by 6 bases. The CDR3 is made up of 16 amino acids. From germline, CDR1 is LGHNT and CDR2 FRNRAP. The CDR3 region is CASGLAYRGQGNEQFF. Written as DNA, the CDR3 is TGTGCTAGTGGTTTGGCATACAGGGGGCAGGGCAATGAGCAGTTCTTC.

This sequence joins TRBV27 and TRBJ2-7, with D unresolved. V lost 5 bases to trimming and J lost 4 bases, with 15 bases between them. The CDR3 contains 14 residues. Germline V CDR1 and CDR2: MNHEY, SMNVEV (reference sequence). In DNA, the CDR3 is TGTGCCAGCAGTCTTAGGAGCCGGTCTTACGAGCAGTACTTC. Its translation is CASSLRSRSYEQYF.

J is TRBJ2-1 and V is TRBV7-2; D gene uncertain. This CDR3 comprises 14 residues. Germline V gene sequence: CDR1 SGHTA, CDR2 FQGNSA. Trimming removed 7 bases at V and 5 bases at J, with 15 bases between. The CDR3 DNA follows: TGTGCCAGCATCGCTCCGATACAGAACAATGAGCAGTTCTTC. Its protein product is CASIAPIQNNEQFF.

This chain connects TRBV4-3 to TRBJ1-2, with 8 bases that match TRBD1. From germline, CDR1 is LGHNA and CDR2 YSLEER. The CDR3 sequence is 16 residues long. The V segment lost 1 base and the J segment 4 bases; nucleotides outside the gene matches: 8. As DNA, the CDR3 is TGCGCCAGCAGCCAAGCCCCAGGGCAGGGGGCCTATGGCTACACCTTC. Its protein product is CASSQAPGQGAYGYTF.

This sequence joins TRBV6-5 and TRBJ2-3, with 7 bases identical to TRBD2. With V trimmed by 6 bases and J by 10 bases, 7 bases remained unmatched. CDR1 is MNHEY and CDR2 is SVGAGI in the germline V gene. The CDR3 totals 12 residues. This CDR3 reads CASRQSSGPQYF. CDR3 sequence (DNA): TGTGCCAGCAGGCAATCTAGCGGCCCGCAGTATTTT.

Judged by abundance, this clone is large. The J gene is TRBJ2-1, the V gene TRBV27, with 7 bases lining up with TRBD2. CDR3 length: 14 amino acids. The junction had 8 bases not matched to a gene; V was cut back by 4 bases and J by 8 bases. Germline V gene lookup returns CDR1 MNHEY and CDR2 SMNVEV (reference sequence). In DNA, the CDR3 is TGTGCCAGCAGTTCGAGGGAGGGTAGGGATGAGCAGTTCTTC. Amino acids: CASSSREGRDEQFF.

V and J are TRBV6-5 and TRBJ2-7; TRBD1 matches 9 bases. The germline V gene encodes CDR1 MNHEY and CDR2 SVGAGI. The CDR3 length is 15 residues. V shed 7 bases and J 3 bases; nucleotides not matched to a gene: 10. The CDR3 here is CASKVTGGFYYEQYF. The DNA of the CDR3 is TGTGCCAGCAAGGTAACAGGGGGCTTCTACTACGAGCAGTACTTC.

The chain is built from TRBV6-5 and TRBJ2-2, with D possibly matching TRBD1 (6 bases). Germline V CDR1 and CDR2: MNHEY, SVGAGI. The CDR3 spans 15 residues. V lost 6 bases to trimming and J lost 5 bases, with 16 bases between them. In nucleotides, the CDR3 is TGTGCCAGCAGGACCGGACAGACGTATACCGGGGAGCTGTTTTTT. Residues: CASRTGQTYTGELFF.

V usage is TRBV7-9 and J usage is TRBJ1-3, with D perhaps TRBD1 (6 bases). Germline CDR1 and CDR2: SEHNR and FQNEAQ (reference sequence). The CDR3 consists of 15 residues. Trimming cost V 5 bases and J 3 bases, with 14 bases left between them. This CDR3 is CASSQTLQGGNTIYF. Written as DNA, the CDR3 is TGTGCCAGCAGCCAAACGTTACAGGGTGGAAACACCATATATTTT. The whole variable domain, remainder taken from reference TRBV7-9 and TRBJ1-3, is DTGVSQNPRHKITKRGQNVTFRCDPISEHNRLYWYRQTLGQGPEFLTYFQNEAQLEKSRLLSDRFSAERPKGSFSTLEIQRTEQGDSAMYLCASSQTLQGGNTIYFGEGSWLTVV.

V gene TRBV4-3 combines with J gene TRBJ1-2; TRBD1 might be the D (6 bases). Germline CDR1 reads LGHNA; CDR2 reads YSLEER. V was trimmed by 6 bases and J by 4 bases, leaving 15 bases between them. This CDR3 is built from 14 residues. The CDR3 sequence is CASSRTTGLYGYTF. The CDR3 coding sequence is TGCGCCAGCAGTCGCACCACAGGGCTCTATGGCTACACCTTC.

The genes are TRBV18 and TRBJ2-7, with 8 bases that match TRBD1. The trim removed 2 bases at V and 8 bases at J, leaving 11 bases unmatched. The germline CDR1 and CDR2 sequences are KGHSH and LQKENI. The CDR3 extends over 15 amino acids. CDR3 sequence (DNA): TGTGCCAGCTCACCAAAGACAGGGGTATCCTGGAAGCAGTACTTC. This encodes CASSPKTGVSWKQYF.

This chain connects TRBV7-6 to TRBJ2-6; TRBD2 agrees at 7 bases. Trimming removed 4 bases from V and 1 base from J; junction bases left unmatched: 1. The CDR3 spans 15 residues. The V gene's germline CDR1 is SGHVS and CDR2 FNYEAQ. The CDR3 bases are TGTGCCAGCAGCTGGGGGGGATCTGGGGCCAACGTCCTGACTTTC. It yields the protein CASSWGGSGANVLTF.

Here the CDR3 reads CASSLVSGGGAFF. Here the CDR3 DNA reads TGTGCCAGCAGCTTAGTTTCGGGGGGTGGAGCTTTCTTT. The rearrangement links TRBV7-2 to TRBJ1-1; perhaps TRBD1 as D (5 bases). Germline CDR1 SGHTA, CDR2 FQGNSA. V gave up 1 base and J gave up 10 bases, with 13 bases separating them. CDR3 length: 13 amino acids.

The chain is built from TRBV6-2 or TRBV6-3 and TRBJ2-2, with TRBD1 identical over 8 bases. V shed 1 base, J shed 0 bases, and the junction held 4 bases outside the gene matches. CDR3 length: 17 residues. From germline, CDR1 is MNHEY and CDR2 SVGEGT. The CDR3 DNA sequence: TGTGCCAGCAGTTACTTCAGACAGGGGTCGAACACCGGGGAGCTGTTTTTT. The encoded protein is CASSYFRQGSNTGELFF.

This clone has a single count. The chain joins TRBV28 to TRBJ2-5; 8 bases match TRBD2. Trimming took 5 bases from V and 6 from J; bases not matched to a gene: 8. This CDR3 contains 14 residues. From germline, CDR1 is MDHEN and CDR2 SYDVKM. The CDR3 spells CASSERAGVKTQYF. For the CDR3, the DNA is TGTGCCAGCAGTGAACGAGCGGGAGTTAAGACCCAGTACTTC.

This chain connects TRBV6-2 or TRBV6-3 to TRBJ2-3; 12 bases fit TRBD2. The J segment lost 2 bases and the V segment lost 0 bases, leaving 6 bases of the junction unmatched. This CDR3 is built from 18 residues. The germline gives CDR1 MNHEY, CDR2 SVGEGT. CDR3 sequence (DNA): TGTGCCAGCAGTTACTCGGGACTAGCGGGTTACTCCACAGATACGCAGTATTTT. It specifies CASSYSGLAGYSTDTQYF.

The chain recombines TRBV27 with TRBJ2-1; D not resolved. The CDR3 has 11 amino acids. From germline, CDR1 is MNHEY and CDR2 SMNVEV (reference sequence). Trimming cost V 6 bases and J 8 bases, with 8 bases left between them. CDR3 DNA: TGTGCCAGCAGACGGTCGTATGAGCAGTTCTTC. It specifies CASRRSYEQFF.

The chain combines TRBV7-2 with TRBJ1-6; D is ambiguous. CDR1 is SGHTA and CDR2 is FQGNSA in the germline V gene. Trimming shortened V by 1 base and J by 8 bases, and 12 bases separated the two germline ends. The CDR3 sequence is 15 residues long. This CDR3 reads CASSLEIRRDSPLHF. In DNA form, the CDR3 reads TGTGCCAGCAGCTTAGAGATCCGGAGGGATTCACCCCTCCACTTT.

CDR3 loop: CASSDSIERGRAYEQYF. CDR3 nucleotide sequence: TGTGCCAGCAGTGACTCGATCGAGCGGGGGCGGGCCTACGAGCAGTACTTC. The rearrangement joins TRBV6-4 to TRBJ2-7, with TRBD2 identical over 8 bases. The CDR3 spans 17 residues. CDR1 is MRHNA and CDR2 is SNTAGT in the germline V gene. V was pared by 0 bases and J by 2 bases, with 9 bases of the junction left unmatched.

The chain is built from TRBV15 and TRBJ2-3, with D unresolved. V lost 0 bases, J lost 3 bases, and 10 bases lay in between. This CDR3 comprises 15 residues. In germline, CDR1 is LNHNV, CDR2 YYDKDF (reference sequence). The CDR3: CATSRDDITTDTQYF. The CDR3 DNA reads TGTGCCACCAGCAGAGATGACATAACGACAGATACGCAGTATTTT. Together with reference TRBV15 and TRBJ2-3, the CDR3 gives the full variable domain: DAMVIQNPRYQVTQFGKPVTLSCSQTLNHNVMYWYQQKSSQAPKLLFHYYDKDFNNEADTPDNFQSRRPNTSFCFLDIRSPGLGDTAMYLCATSRDDITTDTQYFGPGTRLTVL.

This clone was seen a single time. The chain employs TRBV7-2 and TRBJ1-2, with TRBD1 as a possible D gene (6 bases). The CDR3 spans 15 residues. Germline-derived CDR1 and CDR2 are SGHTA and FQGNSA. With 1 base removed from V and 6 bases from J, the gap between germline ends came to 15 bases. CDR3 sequence: CASSLERQGRHGYTF. CDR3 nucleotide sequence: TGTGCCAGCAGCTTAGAGCGTCAGGGGCGTCATGGCTACACCTTC.